These 32 T cell receptor beta chains originate from one sample sequenced in a study of OX40 agonist ivuxolimab in advanced cancers. Profiled with immunoSEQ multiplex PCR; TCRdb holds only in-frame clones, not every one. The table records tens of thousands of clones, about four fifths of them present only once. The source was CD4+ or CD8+ T cells sorted from blood, collected in a trial of the OX40 agonist ivuxolimab. The receptors stem from an adult with an advanced solid tumor such as melanoma, head and neck, liver or kidney cancer.

V is TRBV5-8 and J is TRBJ2-7; D is uncertain. The V gene's germline CDR1 is SGHTS and CDR2 YDEGEE. The CDR3 runs to 12 residues. V shed 1 base and J shed 2 bases, with 4 bases lying between them. In nucleotides, the CDR3 is TGTGCCAGCAGCTTGTTGGCCTACGAGCAGTACTTC. As protein: CASSLLAYEQYF.

This clone was seen a few times. V and J are TRBV19 and TRBJ1-1; D remains unclear. Trimming removed 5 bases at V and 1 base at J, with 5 bases between. Germline V gene lookup returns CDR1 LNHDA and CDR2 SQIVND (reference sequence). The CDR3 runs to 12 residues. This CDR3 reads CASSRGNTEAFF. Written as DNA, the CDR3 is TGTGCCAGTAGTCGAGGGAACACTGAAGCTTTCTTT.

The chain recombines TRBV19 with TRBJ2-3; D possibly corresponds to TRBD2 (6 bases). CDR3 length: 17 residues. Deletions cut 2 bases from V and 4 bases from J, with 19 bases between. The germline V gene has CDR1 LNHDA and CDR2 SQIVND (reference sequence). CDR3 in DNA: TGTGCCAGTAGTATACCCCCGGGACTCATAGAAGCAGATACGCAGTATTTT. It yields the protein CASSIPPGLIEADTQYF.

The chain employs TRBV9 and TRBJ1-2, with a tentative D call TRBD1 (6 bases). The CDR3 runs to 15 residues. In germline, CDR1 is SGDLS, CDR2 YYNGEE. Trimming shortened V by 0 bases and J by 4 bases, and 13 bases separated the two germline ends. The chain's CDR3 is CASSVEGDKSYGYTF. CDR3 sequence (DNA): TGTGCCAGCAGCGTAGAGGGGGACAAGAGCTATGGCTACACCTTC.

The rearrangement joins TRBV9 to TRBJ2-1, with 7 positions matching TRBD2. Losses at the gene ends were 3 bases for V and 3 bases for J; bases not matched to a gene: 6. Germline values: CDR1 SGDLS, CDR2 YYNGEE. CDR3 length equals 15 residues. The CDR3 loop reads CASSALAALYNEQFF. The CDR3 DNA sequence: TGTGCCAGCAGCGCTCTAGCGGCCCTCTACAATGAGCAGTTCTTC.

CDR3 DNA: TGTGCCAGCAGTCCGGGGGGAGGGGGCGATTCACCCCTCCACTTT. This translates into CASSPGGGGDSPLHF. V gene TRBV9 combines with J gene TRBJ1-6, with 7 positions matching TRBD1. Germline V gene data show CDR1 as SGDLS and CDR2 as YYNGEE. J lost 8 bases, V lost 5 bases, and 10 bases had no gene match. The CDR3 loop spans 15 amino acids.

This clone was detected a few times. The chain uses TRBV18 and TRBJ1-1, with TRBD1 matching 7 bases. This CDR3 spans 15 amino acids. Losses at the gene ends were 3 bases for V and 2 bases for J; bases not matched to a gene: 6. Germline loops: CDR1 KGHSH, CDR2 LQKENI. CDR3 sequence: CASSPSGGLNTEAFF. The DNA of the CDR3 is TGTGCCAGCTCACCCTCAGGGGGACTCAACACTGAAGCTTTCTTT.

The chain links TRBV7-9 to TRBJ1-4; no reliable D call. CDR1 and CDR2 (germline): SEHNR, FQNEAQ (reference sequence). V was cut by 4 bases and J by 3 bases, with 9 bases left in between. The CDR3 spans 14 residues. The CDR3 loop reads CASSSDVANEKLFF. CDR3 bases: TGTGCCAGCAGCTCGGACGTCGCTAATGAAAAACTGTTTTTT.

The chain combines TRBV5-4 with TRBJ1-2; 10 positions agree with TRBD1. The CDR3 is 19 amino acids. The ends lost 1 base at V and 6 bases at J; junction bases unmatched: 18. Germline-derived CDR1 and CDR2 are SGHNT and YYREEE (reference sequence). DNA of the CDR3: TGTGCCAGCAGCTTGTTCGGGACAGGGGCCCTCTTTGCACTAGATGGCTACACCTTC. Protein: CASSLFGTGALFALDGYTF. The variable domain in full, completed from reference TRBV5-4 and TRBJ1-2, reads ETGVTQSPTHLIKTRGQQVTLRCSSQSGHNTVSWYQQALGQGPQFIFQYYREEENGRGNFPPRFSGLQFPNYSSELNVNALELDDSALYLCASSLFGTGALFALDGYTFGSGTRLTVV.

The rearrangement links TRBV2 to TRBJ1-5; 7 bases fit TRBD1. Unmatched junction bases numbered 8, after V lost 6 bases and J lost 3 bases. The CDR3 runs to 15 residues. Looked up from germline, CDR1 is SNHLY and CDR2 is FYNNEI. CDR3 coding DNA: TGTGCCAGCAGAGGAGCGACAGGGTTCAATCAGCCCCAGCATTTT. Translating it yields CASRGATGFNQPQHF.

This chain links TRBV2 with TRBJ2-5; D could derive from TRBD1 or TRBD2 (5 bases each). Trimming shortened V by 7 bases and J by 1 base, and 16 bases separated the two germline ends. The germline V gene has CDR1 SNHLY and CDR2 FYNNEI. The CDR3 totals 15 residues. CDR3 in amino acids: CASKRDGGPQETQYF. CDR3 DNA: TGTGCCAGCAAGAGGGATGGGGGTCCCCAAGAGACCCAGTACTTC.

CDR3 nucleotide sequence: TGTGCCAGCAGCTTATGGGGCACCGGGGAGCTGTTTTTT. Protein: CASSLWGTGELFF. The chain couples TRBV7-9 to TRBJ2-2; no reliable D call. The length of the CDR3 is 13 residues. Germline V gives CDR1 SEHNR, CDR2 FQNEAQ (reference sequence). V shed 2 bases and J shed 4 bases, with 5 bases lying between them.

The rearrangement joins TRBV5-5 to TRBJ1-2; D possibly corresponds to TRBD1 (5 bases). Trimming stripped 0 bases from V and 7 bases from J, with 13 bases between. The CDR3 is made up of 14 amino acids. Germline V gene lookup returns CDR1 SGHKS and CDR2 YYEKEE (reference sequence). CDR3 sequence (DNA): TGTGCCAGCAGCTTGGAGTCGGGGCGCGTTGGCTACACCTTC. This sequence encodes CASSLESGRVGYTF.

The chain has TRBV7-8 and TRBJ1-1; TRBD1 matches at 9 bases. The CDR3 length is 16 residues. V lost 1 base and J lost 5; bases outside the gene matches: 8. Germline CDR1 SGHVS, CDR2 FQNEAQ. The CDR3 DNA reads TGTGCCAGCAGCTTAGGGACAGGGGCCCATGGGACTGAAGCTTTCTTT. Its protein product is CASSLGTGAHGTEAFF.

CDR3 region: CASSPTSGSFNEQFF. CDR3 DNA sequence: TGTGCCAGCAGCCCGACTAGCGGGAGTTTCAATGAGCAGTTCTTC. The chain combines TRBV6-5 with TRBJ2-1; 12 bases align to TRBD2. The CDR3 totals 15 residues. Germline V gives CDR1 MNHEY, CDR2 SVGAGI. V shed 6 bases and J 6 bases; nucleotides not matched to a gene: 6.

This clone showed up just once. The V and J genes are TRBV7-2 and TRBJ2-7; 9 bases match TRBD2. CDR3 length: 15 residues. The J segment lost 3 bases and the V segment lost 2 bases, leaving 5 bases of the junction unmatched. In germline, CDR1 is SGHTA, CDR2 FQGNSA. The CDR3 region has the DNA TGTGCCAGCAGCTTAACAGTAGCGGGGGACTACGAGCAGTACTTC. Protein product: CASSLTVAGDYEQYF.

V and J are TRBV27 and TRBJ2-2; no clear D. Germline CDR1 and CDR2: MNHEY and SMNVEV (reference sequence). The CDR3 runs to 12 residues. Deletions cut 1 base from V and 6 bases from J, with 3 bases between. The chain's CDR3 is CASSLFAGELFF. CDR3 DNA: TGTGCCAGCAGTTTATTTGCCGGGGAGCTGTTTTTT.

This clone was recorded a few times. The rearrangement links TRBV7-2 to TRBJ2-1; maybe TRBD2 (6 bases). This CDR3 spans 15 amino acids. Germline CDR1 reads SGHTA; CDR2 reads FQGNSA. V lost 4 bases and J lost 1, with 11 bases in between. CDR3 residues: CASSSGSRSYNEQFF. CDR3 nucleotides: TGTGCCAGCAGCTCCGGGAGTAGATCCTACAATGAGCAGTTCTTC.

The CDR3 loop reads CASSQVGAGVRDNEQFF. The CDR3 DNA sequence: TGCGCCAGCAGCCAAGTCGGGGCGGGAGTAAGGGACAATGAGCAGTTCTTC. The chain couples TRBV4-3 to TRBJ2-1, with 7 positions matching TRBD2. CDR3 length: 17 amino acids. V lost 1 base, J lost 5 bases, and 11 bases stayed unmatched. The germline CDR1 and CDR2 sequences are LGHNA and YSLEER.

The chain uses TRBV7-2 and TRBJ2-2; D call uncertain. The germline gives CDR1 SGHTA, CDR2 FQGNSA. The CDR3 is made up of 13 amino acids. The V end lost 1 base, the J end lost 3 bases, and 3 bases lay between the germline ends. The CDR3 loop reads CASSLGYTGELFF. CDR3 coding DNA: TGTGCCAGCAGCTTAGGCTACACCGGGGAGCTGTTTTTT.

The chain is built from TRBV4-1 and TRBJ2-3; 15 bases fit TRBD2. The V gene's germline CDR1 is MGHRA and CDR2 YSYEKL. V trimming: 3 bases; J trimming: 1 base; junction bases outside the gene matches: 8. The CDR3 runs to 19 residues. The CDR3 loop reads CASSQGGGLAGGRTDTQYF. The DNA of the CDR3 is TGCGCCAGCAGCCAGGGCGGGGGACTAGCGGGAGGTCGCACAGATACGCAGTATTTT.

The chain is built from TRBV7-2 and TRBJ2-5; possibly TRBD2 for D (8 bases). Trimming pared 1 base from V and 5 bases from J, leaving 17 bases between. This CDR3 has 16 amino acids. In germline, CDR1 is SGHTA, CDR2 FQGNSA. CDR3 amino acids: CASSLDGGGGRETQYF. The CDR3 DNA follows: TGTGCCAGCAGCTTAGATGGAGGGGGCGGGAGGGAGACCCAGTACTTC.

The rearrangement joins TRBV5-8 to TRBJ2-3; 11 nucleotides align to TRBD2. Trimming removed 4 bases from V and 3 bases from J; junction bases left unmatched: 4. The CDR3 is made up of 15 amino acids. Germline CDR1 reads SGHTS; CDR2 reads YDEGEE. CDR3 nucleotide sequence: TGTGCCAGCAGCGAGGGACTAGCGGTGACAGATACGCAGTATTTT. Amino acids: CASSEGLAVTDTQYF.

This sequence joins TRBV7-3 and TRBJ2-5, with 7 bases that match TRBD2. CDR1 SGHTA and CDR2 FQGTGA come from the germline V gene. CDR3 length: 17 residues. The V and J ends lost 2 bases and 5 bases, in that order; junction bases with no gene match: 14. CDR3 sequence: CASSLGLSGSAGETQYF. The CDR3 DNA is TGTGCCAGCAGCTTAGGCCTTAGCGGGTCGGCAGGGGAGACCCAGTACTTC.

The chain couples TRBV28 to TRBJ2-5, with 7 positions matching TRBD2. V was clipped by 3 bases and J by 5 bases; unmatched bases: 3. CDR1 and CDR2 from the germline V gene are MDHEN and SYDVKM. The CDR3 extends over 13 amino acids. This chain's CDR3 is CASSLWGGETQYF. DNA of the CDR3: TGTGCCAGCAGTTTGTGGGGGGGGGAGACCCAGTACTTC.

The V gene is TRBV7-8, the J gene TRBJ2-7, with D unclear. This CDR3 contains 16 residues. Trimming pared 0 bases from V and 0 bases from J, leaving 12 bases between. CDR1 and CDR2 from the germline V gene are SGHVS and FQNEAQ. CDR3 sequence: CASSLAPSASSYEQYF. CDR3 DNA sequence: TGTGCCAGCAGCTTAGCCCCGTCGGCGAGCTCCTACGAGCAGTACTTC.

This sequence joins TRBV27 and TRBJ1-1; D ambiguous. Germline V gene data show CDR1 as MNHEY and CDR2 as SMNVEV (reference sequence). The CDR3 covers 13 residues. V was pared by 2 bases and J by 0 bases, with 4 bases between. The CDR3 protein is CASSLALNTEAFF. The CDR3 DNA sequence: TGTGCCAGCAGTTTAGCACTGAACACTGAAGCTTTCTTT.

The V and J genes are TRBV30 and TRBJ2-1, with TRBD1 matching 8 bases. The CDR3 runs 15 residues. J lost 4 bases, V lost 4 bases, and 9 bases had no gene match. Germline V CDR1 and CDR2: GTSNPN, SVGIG (reference sequence). CDR3 nucleotide sequence: TGTGCCTGGACCCACCCGGGACAGGCTTACAATGAGCAGTTCTTC. This encodes CAWTHPGQAYNEQFF.

The chain joins TRBV4-1 to TRBJ2-5; D ambiguous. Trimming removed 2 bases at V and 2 bases at J, with 9 bases between. The CDR3 sequence is 14 residues long. Germline V CDR1 and CDR2: MGHRA, YSYEKL. DNA for the CDR3: TGCGCCAGCAGCCAAAGACTCTGGCAAGAGACCCAGTACTTC. Translating it yields CASSQRLWQETQYF.

The genes are TRBV7-2 and TRBJ2-4; either TRBD1 or TRBD2 may supply D (5 bases each). Between the trimmed V and J ends, which lost 2 bases and 4 bases, there was a span of 18 bases. CDR1 and CDR2 from the germline V gene are SGHTA and FQGNSA. This CDR3 is 17 amino acids long. The CDR3 sequence is CASSLMNFGTRKNIQYF. DNA for the CDR3: TGTGCCAGCAGCTTAATGAACTTCGGGACCCGGAAAAACATTCAGTACTTC.

In DNA, the CDR3 is TGTGCCTGGACCCCGAAGGCGGGACAGGGGCAAGAGACCCAGTACTTC. Translated: CAWTPKAGQGQETQYF. The V call is TRBV30, the J call TRBJ2-5; 10 positions match TRBD1. Trimming cost V 4 bases and J 2 bases; bases outside gene matches: 10. Germline values: CDR1 GTSNPN, CDR2 SVGIG (reference sequence). This CDR3 has 16 residues.

The V and J genes are TRBV4-2 and TRBJ2-7, with 13 bases aligning to TRBD2. Germline assignment: CDR1 LGHNA and CDR2 YNFKEQ. V lost 5 bases to trimming and J lost 4 bases; unmatched junction nucleotides: 2. This CDR3 region has 14 residues. The CDR3 loop reads CASSKGLAGYEQYF. CDR3 nucleotide sequence: TGTGCCAGCAGCAAGGGACTAGCGGGGTACGAGCAGTACTTC.